This TCR beta chain was retrieved from a study of cytomegalovirus exposure and HLA in healthy donors. Study-wide findings and caveats: According to a subsequent analysis, TCR clusters from the first cohort were inclined to appear together in the roughly 120 validation repertoires.

Comment on this clone: Its antigen remains unknown.

The protocol was immunoSEQ multiplex PCR, while the TCRdb copy is restricted to in-frame clones and leaves out a portion. The table includes 75,000 to 100,000 clones, about 96% detected once. Per the germline V gene, CDR1 is MGHRA and CDR2 is YSYEKL. The CDR3 consists of 17 residues. Trimming took off 1 base at V and 5 bases at J, with 18 bases between the two ends. Sequenced sample: PBMCs. This chain joins TRBV4-1 and TRBJ1-5; D is possibly TRBD1 (5 bases). This receptor was obtained from a man younger than 30 in good health and CMV-seronegative. The CDR3 bases are TGCGCCAGCAGCCAAGGCCCGCTGGACACCAATCATCAGCCCCAGCATTTT. As protein: CASSQGPLDTNHQPQHF.